This TCR beta chain was sequenced for a study of CD8 T cells in ankylosing spondylitis. Findings and caveats of the study: Significant enrichment of disease-linked clones was reportedly seen in matched ankylosing spondylitis synovial fluid. Certain motif variants had earlier been reported in reactive arthritis synovial fluid and blood.

Using its own MiXCR run on the 5' RACE reads, TCRdb lists one record per CDR3 protein. The profile shows around 35,000 distinct CDR3 sequences, roughly 11% of them singletons. V was shortened by 2 bases and J by 10 bases, with 8 bases between the two germline ends. The length of the CDR3 is 11 residues. Germline assignment: CDR1 MNHEY and CDR2 SVGEGT. This clonotype is medium-sized by share. What it binds is not known. The chain is built from TRBV6-2 or TRBV6-3 and TRBJ1-2; D uncertain. Specimen: synovial fluid, either unsorted or a sorted T cell fraction (not recorded which). This TCR came from a male donor with ankylosing spondylitis. The CDR3 spells CASSYGQYYTF. CDR3 DNA: TGTGCCAGCAGTTACGGGCAGTACTACACCTTC.